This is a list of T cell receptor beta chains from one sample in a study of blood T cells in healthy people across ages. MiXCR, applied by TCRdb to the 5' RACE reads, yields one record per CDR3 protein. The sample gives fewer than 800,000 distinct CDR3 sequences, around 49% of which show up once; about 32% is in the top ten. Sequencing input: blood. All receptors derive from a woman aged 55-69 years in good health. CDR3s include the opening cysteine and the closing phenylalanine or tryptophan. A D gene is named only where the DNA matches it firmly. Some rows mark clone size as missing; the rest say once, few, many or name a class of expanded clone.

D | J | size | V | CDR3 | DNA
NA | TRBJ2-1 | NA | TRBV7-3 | CASSPRQDSYNEQFF | TGTGCCAGCAGCCCGAGACAGGACTCCTACAATGAGCAGTTCTTC
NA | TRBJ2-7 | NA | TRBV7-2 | CASSKGGAGSYAQYF | TGTGCCAGCAGCAAAGGCGGGGCAGGGTCCTACGCGCAGTACTTC
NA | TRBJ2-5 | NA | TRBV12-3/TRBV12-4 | CASSDWIQETQYF | TGTGCCAGCTCGGACTGGATCCAAGAGACCCAGTACTTC
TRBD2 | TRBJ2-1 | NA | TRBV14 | CASSQSLGSGRNEQFF | TGTGCCAGCAGCCAAAGCCTCGGGAGCGGGAGGAATGAGCAGTTCTTC
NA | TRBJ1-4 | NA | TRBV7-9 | CASSRIQVNNEKLFF | TGTGCCAGCAGCCGTATACAGGTGAACAATGAAAAACTGTTTTTT
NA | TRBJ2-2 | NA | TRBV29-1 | CSVVVDTGELFF | TGCAGCGTTGTTGTGGACACCGGGGAGCTGTTTTTT
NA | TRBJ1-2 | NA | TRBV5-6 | CASSLDLGNYGYTF | TGTGCCAGCAGCTTGGATCTGGGTAACTATGGCTACACCTTC
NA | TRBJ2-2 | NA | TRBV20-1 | CSAILGTLNTGELFF | TGCAGTGCTATCCTCGGGACTCTTAACACCGGGGAGCTGTTTTTT
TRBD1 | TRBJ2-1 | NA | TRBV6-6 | CASRNRDRGGDEQFF | TGTGCCAGCAGGAACCGGGACAGGGGAGGGGATGAGCAGTTCTTC
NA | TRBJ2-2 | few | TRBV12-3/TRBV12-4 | CASSISGSTGELFF | TGTGCCAGCAGTATTAGCGGTAGCACCGGGGAGCTGTTTTTT
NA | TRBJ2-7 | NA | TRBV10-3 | CAISESSAAYEQYF | TGTGCCATCAGTGAGTCTAGCGCGGCCTACGAGCAGTACTTC
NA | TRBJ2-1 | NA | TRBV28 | CASNRRDSHNEQFF | TGTGCCAGCAACAGGAGGGACTCCCACAATGAGCAGTTCTTC
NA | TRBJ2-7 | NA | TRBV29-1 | CSDGLPYNEQYF | TGCAGCGATGGACTGCCCTACAATGAGCAGTACTTC
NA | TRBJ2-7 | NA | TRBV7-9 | CASSRSQKEQYF | TGTGCCAGCAGCAGGAGTCAAAAGGAGCAGTACTTC
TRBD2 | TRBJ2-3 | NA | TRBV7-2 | CACNPTSVSPDTQYF | TGTGCCTGCAACCCAACTAGCGTTTCGCCAGATACGCAGTATTTT
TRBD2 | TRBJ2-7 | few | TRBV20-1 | CSARGELATEQYF | TGCAGTGCTAGAGGGGAACTAGCGACCGAGCAGTACTTC
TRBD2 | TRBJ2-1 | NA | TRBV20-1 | CSAGPILAGYGNEQFF | TGCAGTGCTGGACCAATTCTAGCGGGATATGGCAATGAGCAGTTCTTC
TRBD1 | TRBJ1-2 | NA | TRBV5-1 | CASSALLGRQGRDGYTF | TGCGCCAGCAGCGCCCTGTTAGGGCGACAGGGACGGGATGGCTACACCTTC
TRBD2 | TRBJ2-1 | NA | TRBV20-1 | CSARERKLLAERVNEQFF | TGCAGTGCTAGAGAGAGAAAGCTTCTAGCGGAAAGGGTGAATGAGCAGTTCTTC
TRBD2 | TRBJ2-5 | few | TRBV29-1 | CSAGLAGAETQYF | TGCAGCGCGGGACTAGCGGGAGCAGAGACCCAGTACTTC
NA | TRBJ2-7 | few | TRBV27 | CASSQDSHPPSEQYF | TGTGCCAGCAGTCAAGACAGCCATCCCCCCTCCGAGCAGTACTTC
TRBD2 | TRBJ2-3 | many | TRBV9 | CASSVELAGSRGTQYF | TGTGCCAGCAGCGTAGAGCTAGCGGGGTCCAGGGGTACGCAGTATTTT
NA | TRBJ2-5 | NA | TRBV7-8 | CASSPNRQVQYF | TGTGCCAGCAGCCCAAACCGCCAGGTCCAGTACTTC
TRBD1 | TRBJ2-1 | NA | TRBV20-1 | CSAPGTDGTARYNEQFF | TGCAGTGCCCCAGGTACGGACGGGACAGCCCGTTACAATGAGCAGTTCTTC
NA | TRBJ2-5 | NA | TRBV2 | CASSEEVQETQYF | TGTGCCAGCAGTGAAGAGGTACAAGAGACCCAGTACTTC
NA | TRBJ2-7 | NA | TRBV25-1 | CVSSKSGTATYEQYF | TGTGTCAGCAGTAAGTCCGGGACTGCGACCTACGAGCAGTACTTC
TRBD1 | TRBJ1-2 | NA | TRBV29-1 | CSVRQGGDNGYTF | TGCAGCGTCAGACAGGGTGGGGATAATGGCTACACCTTC
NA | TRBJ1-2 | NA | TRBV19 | CASKLRGSYGYTF | TGTGCCAGTAAACTACGGGGCTCTTACGGCTACACCTTC
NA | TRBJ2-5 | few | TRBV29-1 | CAGNDQETQYF | TGCGCAGGCAACGATCAAGAGACCCAGTACTTC
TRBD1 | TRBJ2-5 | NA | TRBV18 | CASSPRTGDPPEQYF | TGTGCCAGCTCACCAAGGACAGGGGACCCTCCTGAGCAGTACTTC
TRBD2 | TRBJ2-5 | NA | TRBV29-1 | CSVAVAGGSQTQYF | TGCAGCGTTGCGGTGGCGGGAGGGTCGCAGACCCAGTACTTC
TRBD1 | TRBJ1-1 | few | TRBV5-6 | CASSLRGPGAFF | TGTGCCAGCAGCTTGAGGGGGCCAGGGGCTTTCTTT
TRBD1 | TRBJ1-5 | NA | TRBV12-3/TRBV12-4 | CASRPGGAIQPQHF | TGTGCCAGCAGGCCAGGGGGGGCCATTCAGCCCCAGCATTTT
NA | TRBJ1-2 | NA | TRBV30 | CAWSGAAYGYTF | TGTGCCTGGAGTGGGGCGGCCTATGGCTACACCTTC
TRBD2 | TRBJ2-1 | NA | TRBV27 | CASSPGTSGRTREFF | TGTGCCAGCAGTCCCGGGACTAGCGGGAGGACCAGAGAGTTCTTC
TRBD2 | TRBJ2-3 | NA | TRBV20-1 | CSTTSGLGTDTQYF | TGCAGTACGACTAGCGGGTTGGGTACAGATACGCAGTATTTT
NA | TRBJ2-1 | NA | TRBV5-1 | CASSFGRGDYNEQFF | TGCGCCAGCAGCTTCGGCAGGGGAGACTACAATGAGCAGTTCTTC
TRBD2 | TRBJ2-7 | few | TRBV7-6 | CASSPASAGPYEQYF | TGTGCCAGCAGCCCCGCCTCAGCGGGACCCTACGAGCAGTACTTC
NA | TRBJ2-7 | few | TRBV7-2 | CASSSQAGALYEQYF | TGTGCCAGCAGCTCCCAGGCAGGAGCCTTATACGAGCAGTACTTC
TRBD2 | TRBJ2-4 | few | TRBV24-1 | CATSDGGTSGRPEQYF | TGTGCCACCAGTGATGGAGGGACTAGCGGCCGACCTGAGCAGTACTTC
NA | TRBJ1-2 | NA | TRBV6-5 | CASRLLDGTYGYTF | TGTGCCAGCAGACTCCTGGACGGCACGTATGGCTACACCTTC
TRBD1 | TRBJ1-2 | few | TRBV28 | CASSGAGGYGYTF | TGTGCCAGCAGTGGGGCAGGGGGCTATGGCTACACCTTC
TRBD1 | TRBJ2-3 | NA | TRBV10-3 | CAIGQVRRTDTQYF | TGTGCCATAGGACAGGTTAGGCGTACAGATACGCAGTATTTT
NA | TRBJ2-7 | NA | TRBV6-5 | CASSYEEQGPYEQYF | TGTGCCAGCAGTTATGAGGAGCAGGGACCCTACGAGCAGTACTTC
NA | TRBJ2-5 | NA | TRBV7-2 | CASRGTATETQYF | TGTGCCAGCAGGGGGACGGCTACGGAGACCCAGTACTTC
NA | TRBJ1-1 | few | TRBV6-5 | CASSYSASWNTEAFF | TGTGCCAGCAGTTACTCGGCCAGCTGGAACACTGAAGCTTTCTTT
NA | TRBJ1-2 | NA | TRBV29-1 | CSVAFGNGYTF | TGCAGCGTTGCGTTTGGGAATGGCTACACCTTC
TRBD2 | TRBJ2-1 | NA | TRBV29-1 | CSVEPTGLAGEEQFF | TGCAGCGTTGAACCCACGGGACTAGCGGGAGAGGAGCAGTTCTTC
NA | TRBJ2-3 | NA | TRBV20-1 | CSARDPWNTDTQYF | TGCAGTGCTAGAGATCCATGGAACACAGATACGCAGTATTTT